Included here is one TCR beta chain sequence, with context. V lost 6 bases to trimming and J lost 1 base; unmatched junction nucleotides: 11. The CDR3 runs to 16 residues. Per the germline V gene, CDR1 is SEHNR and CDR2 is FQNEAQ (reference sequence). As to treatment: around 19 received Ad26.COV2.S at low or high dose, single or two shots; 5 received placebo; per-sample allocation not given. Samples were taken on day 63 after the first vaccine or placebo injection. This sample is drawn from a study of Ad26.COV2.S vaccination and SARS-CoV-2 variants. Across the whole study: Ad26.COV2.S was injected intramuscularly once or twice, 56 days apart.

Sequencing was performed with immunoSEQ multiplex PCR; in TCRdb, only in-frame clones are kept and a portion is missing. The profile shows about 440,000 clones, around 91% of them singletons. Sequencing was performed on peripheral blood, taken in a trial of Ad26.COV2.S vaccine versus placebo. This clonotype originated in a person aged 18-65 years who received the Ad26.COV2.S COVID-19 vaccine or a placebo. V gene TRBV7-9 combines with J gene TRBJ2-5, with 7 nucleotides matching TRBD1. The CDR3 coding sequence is TGTGCCAGCAGTAAGGGGGCGTTGATTTTCCAAGAGACCCAGTACTTC. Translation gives CASSKGALIFQETQYF. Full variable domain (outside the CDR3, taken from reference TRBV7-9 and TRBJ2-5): DTGVSQNPRHKITKRGQNVTFRCDPISEHNRLYWYRQTLGQGPEFLTYFQNEAQLEKSRLLSDRFSAERPKGSFSTLEIQRTEQGDSAMYLCASSKGALIFQETQYFGPGTRLLVL.